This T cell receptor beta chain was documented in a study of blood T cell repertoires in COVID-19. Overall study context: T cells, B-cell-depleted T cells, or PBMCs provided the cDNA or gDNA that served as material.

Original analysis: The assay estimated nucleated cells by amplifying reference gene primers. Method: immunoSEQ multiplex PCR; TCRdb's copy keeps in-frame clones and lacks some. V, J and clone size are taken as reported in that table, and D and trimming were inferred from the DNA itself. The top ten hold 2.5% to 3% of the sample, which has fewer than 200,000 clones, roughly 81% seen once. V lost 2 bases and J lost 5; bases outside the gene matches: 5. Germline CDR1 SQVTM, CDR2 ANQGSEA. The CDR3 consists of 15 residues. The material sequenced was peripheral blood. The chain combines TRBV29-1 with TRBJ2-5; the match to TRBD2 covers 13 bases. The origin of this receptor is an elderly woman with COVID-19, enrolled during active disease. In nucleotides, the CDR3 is TGCAGCGTTGAAAGGACTAGCGGGAGAGGGGAGACCCAGTACTTC. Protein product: CSVERTSGRGETQYF. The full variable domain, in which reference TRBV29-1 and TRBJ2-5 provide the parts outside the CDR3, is SAVISQKPSRDICQRGTSLTIQCQVDSQVTMMFWYRQQPGQSLTLIATANQGSEATYESGFVIDKFPISRPNLTFSTLTVSNMSPEDSSIYLCSVERTSGRGETQYFGPGTRLLVL.